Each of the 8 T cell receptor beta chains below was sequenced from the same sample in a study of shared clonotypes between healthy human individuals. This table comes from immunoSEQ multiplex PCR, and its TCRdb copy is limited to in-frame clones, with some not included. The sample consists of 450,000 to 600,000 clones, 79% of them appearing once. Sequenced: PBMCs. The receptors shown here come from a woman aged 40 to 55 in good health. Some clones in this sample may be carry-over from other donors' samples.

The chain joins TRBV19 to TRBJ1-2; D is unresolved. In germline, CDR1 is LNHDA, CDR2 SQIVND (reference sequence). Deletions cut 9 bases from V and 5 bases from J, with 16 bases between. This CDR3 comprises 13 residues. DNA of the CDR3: TGTGCCAGCACACACCACGTGAAATATGGCTACACCTTC. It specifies CASTHHVKYGYTF.

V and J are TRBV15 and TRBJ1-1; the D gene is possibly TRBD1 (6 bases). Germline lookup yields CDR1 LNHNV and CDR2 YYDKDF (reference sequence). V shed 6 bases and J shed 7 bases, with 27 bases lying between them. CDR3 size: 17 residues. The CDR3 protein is CATSLGGERSPRIEAFF. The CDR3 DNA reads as TGTGCCACCAGTCTAGGGGGGGAGAGGTCCCCGAGGATTGAAGCTTTCTTT.

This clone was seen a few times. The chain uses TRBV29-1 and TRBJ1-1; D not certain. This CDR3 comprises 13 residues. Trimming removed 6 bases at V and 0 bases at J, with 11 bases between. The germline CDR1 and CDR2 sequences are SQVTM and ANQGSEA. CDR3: CSVGPRMNTEAFF. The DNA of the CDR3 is TGCAGCGTCGGACCGCGAATGAACACTGAAGCTTTCTTT.

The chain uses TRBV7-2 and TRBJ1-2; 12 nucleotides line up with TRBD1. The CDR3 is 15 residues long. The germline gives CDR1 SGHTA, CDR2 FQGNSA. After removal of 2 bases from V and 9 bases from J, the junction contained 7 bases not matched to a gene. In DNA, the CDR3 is TGTGCCAGCAGCTTACAACCCGGGACAGGGGGCAGCTACACCTTC. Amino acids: CASSLQPGTGGSYTF.

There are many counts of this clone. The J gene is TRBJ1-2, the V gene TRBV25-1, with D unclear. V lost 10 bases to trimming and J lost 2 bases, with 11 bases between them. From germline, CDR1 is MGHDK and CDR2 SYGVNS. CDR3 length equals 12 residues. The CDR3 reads CATSYDNYGYTF. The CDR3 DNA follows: TGTGCCACCTCTTACGACAACTATGGCTACACCTTC.

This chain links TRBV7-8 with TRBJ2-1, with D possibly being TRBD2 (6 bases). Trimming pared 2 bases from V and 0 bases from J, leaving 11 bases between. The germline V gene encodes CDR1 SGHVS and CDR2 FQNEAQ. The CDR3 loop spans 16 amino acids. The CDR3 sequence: CASSLREGLSYNEQFF. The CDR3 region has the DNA TGTGCCAGCAGCTTACGTGAGGGACTCTCCTACAATGAGCAGTTCTTC.

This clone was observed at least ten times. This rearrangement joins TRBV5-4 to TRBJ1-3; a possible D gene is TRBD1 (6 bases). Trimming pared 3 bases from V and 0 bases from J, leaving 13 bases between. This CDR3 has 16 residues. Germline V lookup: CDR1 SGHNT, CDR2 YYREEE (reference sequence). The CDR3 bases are TGTGCCAGCAGCTGGGGGACAAGGGCCTCTGGAAACACCATATATTTT. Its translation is CASSWGTRASGNTIYF. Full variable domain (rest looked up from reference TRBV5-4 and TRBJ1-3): ETGVTQSPTHLIKTRGQQVTLRCSSQSGHNTVSWYQQALGQGPQFIFQYYREEENGRGNFPPRFSGLQFPNYSSELNVNALELDDSALYLCASSWGTRASGNTIYFGEGSWLTVV.

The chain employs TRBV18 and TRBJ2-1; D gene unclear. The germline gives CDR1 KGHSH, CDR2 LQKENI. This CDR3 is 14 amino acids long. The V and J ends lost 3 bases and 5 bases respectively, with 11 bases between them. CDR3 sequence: CASSPGSTDNEQFF. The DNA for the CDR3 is TGTGCCAGCTCACCGGGATCTACTGACAATGAGCAGTTCTTC.